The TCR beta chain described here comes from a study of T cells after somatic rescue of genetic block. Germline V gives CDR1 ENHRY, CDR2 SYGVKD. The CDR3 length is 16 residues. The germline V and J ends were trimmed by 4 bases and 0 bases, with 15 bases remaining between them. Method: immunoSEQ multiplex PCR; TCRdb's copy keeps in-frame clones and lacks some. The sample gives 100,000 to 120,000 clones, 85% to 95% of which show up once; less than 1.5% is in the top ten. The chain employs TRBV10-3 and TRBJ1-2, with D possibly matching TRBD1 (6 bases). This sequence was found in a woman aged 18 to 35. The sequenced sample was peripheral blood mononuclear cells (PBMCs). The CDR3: CAISGLITGPNYGYTF. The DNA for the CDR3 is TGTGCCATCAGTGGGCTTATTACAGGGCCTAACTATGGCTACACCTTC.